The entry below describes one T cell receptor (beta chain). Authors' processing steps: It was from reference gene primer amplification that nucleated cell counts were estimated. TCRdb's table, derived via immunoSEQ multiplex PCR, lists solely in-frame clones and lacks some. V, J and clone size reflect that table, while D and trimming were determined from the DNA. The sample consists of around 63,000 clones, 79% of them appearing once. The CDR3 is 14 residues long. The V gene lost 0 bases and the J gene lost 6 bases, with 11 bases spanning the gap. CDR1 is LNHDA, CDR2 SQIVND, per germline (reference sequence). The sample is drawn from a study of blood T cell repertoires in COVID-19. Study details: COVID-19 samples, acute and convalescent, were from the United States, Italy and Spain. PBMCs, B-cell-depleted T cells, or T cells were the source of the cDNA or gDNA that made up the material.

Sequenced sample: peripheral blood. The chain uses TRBV19 and TRBJ1-2, with D perhaps matching TRBD1 (6 bases). The receptor's source is a human donor in a cohort sampled during active COVID-19. The CDR3 region is CASSIDTGWDGYTF. CDR3 DNA sequence: TGTGCCAGTAGTATAGACACAGGGTGGGATGGCTACACCTTC.